This TCR beta chain was sequenced during a study of blood T cells in healthy people across ages. Per-sample yields of isolated PBMCs were at least 6 million. A J-beta primer mix and a sample-barcoded 5' primer were used in a second PCR of about 7 to 12 cycles. The template-switch adaptor was a 5' adaptor with 12 random nucleotides. It tagged each cDNA molecule. In TCRdb, the 5' RACE reads were re-called with MiXCR into one record per CDR3 protein. The data hold over a million distinct CDR3 sequences, with over 35% observed a single time. Germline V lookup: CDR1 SGDLS, CDR2 YYNGEE. With 3 bases clipped from V and 5 bases from J, the junction kept 14 bases outside the gene matches. CDR3 length: 19 residues. This clonotype was seen a few times.

This receptor was identified in a woman in her sixties or seventies in good health. The chain is built from TRBV9 and TRBJ2-1; 13 nucleotides align to TRBD2. What was sequenced was blood. Here the CDR3 reads CASSARVTSGRGVNNEQFF. The CDR3 DNA follows: TGTGCCAGCAGCGCTCGTGTTACTAGCGGGAGGGGGGTTAACAATGAGCAGTTCTTC.